These 17 T cell receptor beta chains originate from one sample sequenced in a study of OX40 agonist ivuxolimab in advanced cancers. The repertoire was sequenced with immunoSEQ multiplex PCR; TCRdb's copy has only in-frame clones and lacks some. The table has 57,000 or so clones, 70% to 90% seen once. Sequenced here: CD4+ or CD8+ T cells sorted from blood, sampled in a trial of the OX40 agonist ivuxolimab. These receptors originate from an adult with an advanced solid tumor such as melanoma, head and neck, liver or kidney cancer.

The rearrangement links TRBV28 to TRBJ2-7; a weak D match, TRBD2 (5 bases). The CDR3 loop spans 14 amino acids. Germline CDR1 MDHEN, CDR2 SYDVKM. V was trimmed by 3 bases and J by 6 bases, leaving 15 bases between them. CDR3 region: CASSFPQEAPEQYF. In DNA, the CDR3 is TGTGCCAGCAGTTTCCCCCAGGAGGCCCCCGAGCAGTACTTC.

The chain employs TRBV6-4 and TRBJ2-7; 8 bases are a match to TRBD1. This CDR3 is 16 amino acids long. V gave up 7 bases and J gave up 5 bases; unmatched junction bases: 16. Germline V lookup: CDR1 MRHNA, CDR2 SNTAGT. CDR3 coding DNA: TGTGCCAGCACCCCGACAGGGGTAGTCAGCCTCGACGAGCAGTACTTC. This gives the protein CASTPTGVVSLDEQYF.

The chain is built from TRBV7-9 and TRBJ2-1; 13 nucleotides align to TRBD2. The J segment lost 3 bases and the V segment lost 3 bases, leaving 5 bases of the junction unmatched. CDR3 size: 17 residues. The V gene's germline CDR1 is SEHNR and CDR2 FQNEAQ (reference sequence). The CDR3 sequence: CASSFGGLAGFYNEQFF. CDR3 in DNA: TGTGCCAGCAGCTTTGGGGGACTAGCGGGATTCTACAATGAGCAGTTCTTC.

In this sample, this clone turned up a few times. V usage is TRBV6-6 and J usage is TRBJ2-1; 8 bases fit TRBD1. The V segment lost 2 bases and the J segment 6 bases; nucleotides outside the gene matches: 9. CDR1 and CDR2 (germline): MNHNY, SVGAGI (reference sequence). This CDR3 spans 16 amino acids. The CDR3 DNA follows: TGTGCCAGCAGTTACGGTTGGCAGGGGGCTTTCAATGAGCAGTTCTTC. The encoded protein is CASSYGWQGAFNEQFF.

The gene calls are TRBV2 and TRBJ2-7; a weak D match, TRBD1 (5 bases). The CDR3 totals 15 residues. Germline V lookup: CDR1 SNHLY, CDR2 FYNNEI. V was cut by 1 base and J by 6 bases, with 16 bases left in between. CDR3 bases: TGTGCCAGCAGTGAAGTAAAGGGGTCGTCTCTCGAGCAGTACTTC. Protein: CASSEVKGSSLEQYF.

The chain is built from TRBV18 and TRBJ2-1; D not certain. CDR1 and CDR2 from the germline V gene are KGHSH and LQKENI. The V end lost 2 bases, the J end lost 7 bases, and 9 bases lay between the germline ends. CDR3 size: 13 residues. CDR3 loop: CASSPRPGNEQFF. The CDR3 DNA reads TGTGCCAGCTCACCAAGGCCGGGTAATGAGCAGTTCTTC.

This sequence joins TRBV5-8 and TRBJ1-4, with D unclear. Germline V gene data show CDR1 as SGHTS and CDR2 as YDEGEE. The CDR3 has 14 residues. The ends were cut back, 4 bases at V and 14 bases at J, with 21 bases in the middle. Here the CDR3 DNA reads TGTGCCAGCAGCAAGCAAGGACCGTTGGGTAGGCTGTTTTTT. Amino acid sequence: CASSKQGPLGRLFF.

V usage is TRBV15 and J usage is TRBJ1-4, with 8 bases lining up with TRBD1. Per the germline V gene, CDR1 is LNHNV and CDR2 is YYDKDF (reference sequence). This CDR3 is built from 14 residues. V shed 5 bases, J shed 6 bases, and the junction held 5 bases outside the gene matches. For the CDR3, the DNA is TGTGCCACCAGCGAAGGGACAGGATATGAAAAACTGTTTTTT. Its translation: CATSEGTGYEKLFF.

The CDR3 reads CASSGGPIGTKQYF. The CDR3 DNA sequence: TGTGCCAGCAGCGGAGGGCCAATAGGTACGAAGCAGTACTTC. The chain employs TRBV13 and TRBJ2-7, with a possible D match to TRBD2 (6 bases). Germline CDR1 is PRHDT and CDR2 is FYEKMQ (reference sequence). This CDR3 is built from 14 residues. V was shortened by 5 bases and J by 8 bases, with 19 bases between the two germline ends.

This chain connects TRBV28 to TRBJ2-1, with 8 bases matching TRBD2. The germline V gene has CDR1 MDHEN and CDR2 SYDVKM. The CDR3 covers 15 residues. Trimming at V came to 8 bases and at J to 5 bases, leaving 11 bases not matched to a gene. The CDR3 loop is CASRRDVLADNEQFF. Written as DNA, the CDR3 is TGTGCCAGCCGTAGAGACGTACTAGCGGACAATGAGCAGTTCTTC.

The CDR3 is CASSLGDNEQFF. Written as DNA, the CDR3 is TGTGCCAGCAGCTTGGGAGACAATGAGCAGTTCTTC. The chain combines TRBV5-5 with TRBJ2-1; D remains unclear. V was shortened by 0 bases and J by 5 bases, with 3 bases between the two germline ends. The V gene's germline CDR1 is SGHKS and CDR2 YYEKEE (reference sequence). CDR3 length equals 12 residues.

The chain joins TRBV19 to TRBJ2-1; D uncertain. Germline CDR1 and CDR2: LNHDA and SQIVND (reference sequence). The CDR3 totals 12 residues. The V end was cut by 3 bases, the J end by 7 bases, with 7 bases between. The CDR3, as DNA: TGTGCCAGTAGTATGGCCTGGAATGAGCAGTTCTTC. It yields the protein CASSMAWNEQFF. The full variable domain, rest sourced from reference TRBV19 and TRBJ2-1, is DGGITQSPKYLFRKEGQNVTLSCEQNLNHDAMYWYRQDPGQGLRLIYYSQIVNDFQKGDIAEGYSVSREKKESFPLTVTSAQKNPTAFYLCASSMAWNEQFFGPGTRLTVL.

The genes are TRBV7-9 and TRBJ2-7; D call uncertain. V was trimmed by 5 bases and J by 2 bases, leaving 10 bases between them. CDR3 length: 13 amino acids. CDR1 is SEHNR and CDR2 is FQNEAQ in the germline V gene (reference sequence). In nucleotides, the CDR3 is TGTGCCAGCAGCCCCCTCAGAACCTACGAGCAGTACTTC. Translation gives CASSPLRTYEQYF.

The J gene is TRBJ2-5, the V gene TRBV2; 7 bases align to TRBD1. The germline V gene encodes CDR1 SNHLY and CDR2 FYNNEI. The CDR3 runs to 15 residues. The V and J ends lost 1 base and 1 base, in that order; junction bases with no gene match: 3. The CDR3 reads CASSEEGQPQETQYF. DNA for the CDR3: TGTGCCAGCAGTGAAGAGGGACAGCCCCAAGAGACCCAGTACTTC.

This chain connects TRBV28 to TRBJ2-1; 7 nucleotides match TRBD1. The trim removed 7 bases at V and 3 bases at J, leaving 6 bases unmatched. This CDR3 spans 14 amino acids. CDR1 is MDHEN and CDR2 is SYDVKM in the germline V gene. The CDR3 DNA follows: TGTGCCAGCACGAGCTCAGGGGGCTACAATGAGCAGTTCTTC. Protein sequence: CASTSSGGYNEQFF.

This chain connects TRBV6-1 to TRBJ2-1; TRBD2 agrees at 7 bases. CDR1 and CDR2 from the germline V gene are MNHNS and SASEGT. V dropped 11 bases and J dropped 6; count of bases not matched to a gene: 10. The CDR3 extends over 13 amino acids. As DNA, the CDR3 is TGTGCCGGCCGGGGGACTACAACCAATGAGCAGTTCTTC. This encodes CAGRGTTTNEQFF.

This chain uses TRBV4-3 with TRBJ2-1; 8 bases align to TRBD2. The germline V gene has CDR1 LGHNA and CDR2 YSLEER. Trimming at V came to 1 base and at J to 8 bases, leaving 13 bases not matched to a gene. The length of the CDR3 is 17 residues. CDR3 nucleotides: TGCGCCAGCAGCCAAGTACTAGCGGACTCTGTTTTTCATGAGCAGTTCTTC. Translation: CASSQVLADSVFHEQFF.